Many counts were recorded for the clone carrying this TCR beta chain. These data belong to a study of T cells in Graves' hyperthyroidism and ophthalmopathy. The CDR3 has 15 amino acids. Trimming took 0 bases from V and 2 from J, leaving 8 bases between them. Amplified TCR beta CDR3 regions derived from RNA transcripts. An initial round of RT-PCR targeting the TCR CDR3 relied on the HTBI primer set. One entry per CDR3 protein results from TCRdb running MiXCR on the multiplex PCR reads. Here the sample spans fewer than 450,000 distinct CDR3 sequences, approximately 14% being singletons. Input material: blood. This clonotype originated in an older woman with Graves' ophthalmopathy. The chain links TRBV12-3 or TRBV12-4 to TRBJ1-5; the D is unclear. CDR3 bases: TGTGCCAGCAGTTTAGCGAGGGCAGGCAATCAGCCCCAGCATTTT. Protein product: CASSLARAGNQPQHF.